Below, 29 T cell receptor beta chains from the same sample are listed, as sequenced in a study of CD8+CD57+ T cells in acquired aplastic anemia. In patients chosen for sequencing, flow cytometry had shown CD8+CD57+ cell expansion. For CDR3 and TCR beta VDJ profiling, genomic DNA was the template used. TCRdb reprocessed the reads via MiXCR and lists one record per CDR3 protein. The sample has 200,000 to 250,000 distinct CDR3 sequences; over 55% are singletons. The sample comprised sorted CD4+, CD8+, or CD8+CD57+ T cells (not recorded which) from PBMCs. The origin of the receptors is a human donor with aplastic anemia.

This clonotype occurred a few times. The V call is TRBV29-1, the J call TRBJ2-7; 10 bases are a match to TRBD1. Per the germline V gene, CDR1 is SQVTM and CDR2 is ANQGSEA. V lost 1 base and J lost 2; bases outside the gene matches: 8. This CDR3 has 16 residues. DNA for the CDR3: TGCAGCGTTGAAGTAGCTGGACAGGGGGTCACCTACGAGCAGTACTTC. It yields the protein CSVEVAGQGVTYEQYF.

This clonotype was seen a few times. The V and J genes are TRBV7-2 and TRBJ1-2, with 7 bases identical to TRBD1. The length of the CDR3 is 14 residues. V dropped 1 base and J dropped 4; count of bases not matched to a gene: 3. Looked up from germline, CDR1 is SGHTA and CDR2 is FQGNSA. CDR3: CASSLETGPYGYTF. DNA of the CDR3: TGTGCCAGCAGCTTAGAGACAGGGCCCTATGGCTACACCTTC.

The chain combines TRBV7-8 with TRBJ2-1; TRBD1 might be the D (5 bases). The length of the CDR3 is 15 residues. V shed 0 bases and J shed 4 bases, with 10 bases lying between them. Germline V gene lookup returns CDR1 SGHVS and CDR2 FQNEAQ. CDR3 bases: TGTGCCAGCAGCTTAGCAGGACAAGCTTACAATGAGCAGTTCTTC. Encoded protein: CASSLAGQAYNEQFF.

This clonotype was recorded once. The chain carries TRBV20-1 and TRBJ2-3; D gene ambiguous. The CDR3 is made up of 12 amino acids. Germline loops: CDR1 DFQATT, CDR2 SNEGSKA (reference sequence). Trimming shortened V by 1 base and J by 5 bases, and 7 bases separated the two germline ends. The CDR3 region has the DNA TGCAGTGCTAGAGTATGGGGAGATACGCAGTATTTT. Translated: CSARVWGDTQYF.

The chain carries TRBV5-1 and TRBJ2-7; 10 positions match TRBD1. V shed 5 bases, J shed 5 bases, and the junction held 7 bases outside the gene matches. The CDR3 sequence is 14 residues long. Germline CDR1 SGHRS, CDR2 YFSETQ. CDR3 sequence (DNA): TGCGCCAGCAGTGGGGACAGGGGAGTCCACGAGCAGTACTTC. This translates into CASSGDRGVHEQYF.

The chain recombines TRBV29-1 with TRBJ2-7, with 9 bases aligning to TRBD1. From germline, CDR1 is SQVTM and CDR2 ANQGSEA. V trimming: 6 bases; J trimming: 3 bases; junction bases outside the gene matches: 6. The CDR3 is made up of 13 amino acids. The CDR3 DNA is TGCAGCGTCGGCCCGGACAGGGGCTACGAGCAGTACTTC. Amino acid sequence: CSVGPDRGYEQYF.

This clonotype was seen a handful of times. The CDR3 protein is CASSLQGGMNTEAFF. The CDR3 DNA reads TGCGCCAGCAGCTTACAGGGCGGGATGAACACTGAAGCTTTCTTT. This chain links TRBV5-1 with TRBJ1-1, with a tentative D call TRBD1 (6 bases). CDR3 length: 15 residues. The V gene's germline CDR1 is SGHRS and CDR2 YFSETQ. Trimming removed 2 bases from V and 0 bases from J, with 11 bases in between.

In this sample, this clonotype turned up many times. The chain recombines TRBV2 with TRBJ1-1; a weak D match, TRBD1 (6 bases). CDR1 and CDR2 from the germline V gene are SNHLY and FYNNEI. The CDR3 is made up of 18 amino acids. V lost 4 bases and J 5 bases, leaving 26 bases between the germline ends. The CDR3 DNA sequence: TGTGCCAGCAGTGCCCCCGCGTCAGGGGCTGCGCTGGGGACTGAAGCTTTCTTT. This translates into CASSAPASGAALGTEAFF.

For this clonotype: The junction shows a germline mismatch at one end, possibly a read error. The chain employs TRBV5-1 and TRBJ2-7, with a weak D call TRBD2 (5 bases). The CDR3 covers 13 residues. Germline lookup yields CDR1 SGHRS and CDR2 YFSETQ. This chain's CDR3 is CASSWERTHEQYF. The CDR3 DNA follows: TGTGCCAGCAGCTGGGAGCGGACCCACGAGCAGTACTTC.

This clonotype has more than one count but fewer than ten. This chain links TRBV5-1 with TRBJ2-7, with 7 bases lining up with TRBD1. The V and J ends lost 4 bases and 5 bases, in that order; junction bases with no gene match: 12. The germline V gene has CDR1 SGHRS and CDR2 YFSETQ. CDR3 length: 15 amino acids. The chain's CDR3 is CASSPEQTGRDEQYF. The CDR3 coding sequence is TGCGCCAGCAGCCCGGAGCAGACAGGGCGAGACGAGCAGTACTTC.

J is TRBJ2-7 and V is TRBV19; the match to TRBD2 covers 7 bases. The CDR3 covers 14 residues. Germline V lookup: CDR1 LNHDA, CDR2 SQIVND (reference sequence). Trimming at V came to 3 bases and at J to 3 bases, leaving 5 bases not matched to a gene. The CDR3 DNA follows: TGTGCCAGTAGTATCTGGGAGGGGCACTACGAGCAGTACTTC. Amino acids: CASSIWEGHYEQYF.

V gene TRBV20-1 combines with J gene TRBJ2-1; TRBD1 or TRBD2 may be the D gene (6 bases each). V was trimmed by 6 bases and J by 8 bases, leaving 14 bases between them. This CDR3 has 12 residues. Germline V gene sequence: CDR1 DFQATT, CDR2 SNEGSKA (reference sequence). The CDR3 here is CSAVSRGDEQFF. For the CDR3, the DNA is TGCAGTGCGGTATCGAGGGGGGATGAGCAGTTCTTC.

J is TRBJ2-3 and V is TRBV20-1; a possible D gene is TRBD2 (5 bases). The CDR3 has 15 residues. In germline, CDR1 is DFQATT, CDR2 SNEGSKA (reference sequence). V lost 0 bases, J lost 2 bases, and 12 bases lay in between. The CDR3: CSARDLDYFTDTQYF. Written as DNA, the CDR3 is TGCAGTGCTAGAGATTTAGACTACTTCACAGATACGCAGTATTTT.

The J gene is TRBJ2-6, the V gene TRBV5-6; D tentatively fits TRBD1 or TRBD2 (5 bases each). V was pared by 4 bases and J by 4 bases, with 12 bases between. The germline gives CDR1 SGHDT, CDR2 YYEEEE. The CDR3 sequence is 15 residues long. CDR3 DNA: TGTGCCAGCAGCAGAGGGGTAGCAGGGGCCAACGTCCTGACTTTC. Translating it yields CASSRGVAGANVLTF.

The chain employs TRBV2 and TRBJ2-3; a possible D gene is TRBD1 (5 bases). The CDR3 is 15 amino acids. V lost 3 bases and J 9 bases, leaving 19 bases between the germline ends. Germline-derived CDR1 and CDR2 are SNHLY and FYNNEI. The CDR3 protein is CASSEPIFDSRTQYF. CDR3 sequence (DNA): TGTGCCAGCAGTGAGCCCATCTTTGACAGTAGGACGCAGTATTTT.

The chain recombines TRBV7-8 with TRBJ2-3; the match to TRBD1 covers 8 bases. Germline V gene data show CDR1 as SGHVS and CDR2 as FQNEAQ. V shed 3 bases, J shed 4 bases, and the junction held 9 bases outside the gene matches. The CDR3 runs to 16 residues. The CDR3 coding sequence is TGTGCCAGCAGCTTGCTCCGGACAGGGCAGGCAGATACGCAGTATTTT. Residues: CASSLLRTGQADTQYF.

In regard to this clonotype: The junction departs from the called germline gene at one end, perhaps through a read error. V is TRBV7-2 and J is TRBJ1-1, with D unclear. Germline loops: CDR1 SGHTA, CDR2 FQGNSA. The CDR3 extends over 13 amino acids. The CDR3 reads CASNLVREAEAFF. The DNA of the CDR3 is TGTGCCAGCAACTTAGTTCGGGAGGCTGAAGCTTTCTTT.

The chain combines TRBV19 with TRBJ2-1; D is uncertain. This CDR3 is 13 amino acids long. With 9 bases removed from V and 0 bases from J, the gap between germline ends came to 9 bases. The germline V gene has CDR1 LNHDA and CDR2 SQIVND (reference sequence). The CDR3 sequence is CASRKSSYNEQFF. The CDR3 DNA is TGTGCCAGCCGAAAGAGCTCCTACAATGAGCAGTTCTTC.

This chain links TRBV15 with TRBJ1-3, with D unresolved. V shed 0 bases and J shed 0 bases, with 12 bases lying between them. Germline V gene data show CDR1 as LNHNV and CDR2 as YYDKDF (reference sequence). The CDR3 spans 17 residues. CDR3 amino acids: CATSRDPTSNSGNTIYF. CDR3 nucleotides: TGTGCCACCAGCAGAGATCCTACGAGTAACTCTGGAAACACCATATATTTT.

V is TRBV7-9 and J is TRBJ2-7; D is perhaps TRBD1 (6 bases). The CDR3 covers 13 residues. Trimming cost V 6 bases and J 2 bases, with 11 bases left between them. Germline values: CDR1 SEHNR, CDR2 FQNEAQ (reference sequence). The CDR3 sequence: CASSRGGTYEQYF. The CDR3 coding sequence is TGTGCCAGCAGTCGAGGGGGTACCTACGAGCAGTACTTC.

This clonotype was seen only once. The V call is TRBV6-1, the J call TRBJ2-7; D uncertain. The CDR3 is 13 amino acids. V lost 3 bases and J 3 bases, leaving 9 bases between the germline ends. The V gene's germline CDR1 is MNHNS and CDR2 SASEGT. The DNA of the CDR3 is TGTGCCAGCAGTGAGGCGGTACTCTACGAGCAGTACTTC. This gives the protein CASSEAVLYEQYF.

The genes are TRBV7-2 and TRBJ2-7; tentatively, D is TRBD2 (6 bases). The germline gives CDR1 SGHTA, CDR2 FQGNSA. The CDR3 runs 17 residues. Trimming cost V 3 bases and J 3 bases, with 21 bases left between them. The CDR3 loop reads CASSFNPPGLWGYEQYF. As DNA, the CDR3 is TGTGCCAGCAGCTTCAACCCCCCGGGACTCTGGGGCTACGAGCAGTACTTC.

The V and J genes are TRBV9 and TRBJ2-7; D call uncertain. The V gene lost 3 bases and the J gene lost 3 bases, with 13 bases spanning the gap. The CDR3 has 14 residues. Germline CDR1 is SGDLS and CDR2 is YYNGEE. The CDR3 spells CASSEGLVVYEQYF. In DNA form, the CDR3 reads TGTGCCAGCAGCGAAGGGCTAGTAGTCTACGAGCAGTACTTC.

The chain couples TRBV24-1 to TRBJ1-2; tentatively, D is TRBD1 (6 bases). Looked up from germline, CDR1 is KGHDR and CDR2 is SFDVKD. The V end lost 8 bases, the J end lost 2 bases, and 23 bases lay between the germline ends. CDR3 length: 17 residues. The CDR3 region is CATISTGKRTGNYGYTF. CDR3 nucleotides: TGTGCCACCATTTCTACCGGAAAACGAACAGGGAACTATGGCTACACCTTC.

This chain uses TRBV5-1 with TRBJ2-7; TRBD1 agrees at 12 bases. V shed 3 bases and J 5 bases; nucleotides not matched to a gene: 6. This CDR3 region has 15 residues. Germline lookup yields CDR1 SGHRS and CDR2 YFSETQ. The DNA for the CDR3 is TGCGCCAGCAGCTCCTGGGACAGGGGGCGAAACGAGCAGTACTTC. This codes for CASSSWDRGRNEQYF.

A few counts support this clonotype. Relative to the germline gene, one junction end is altered; a read error may explain this. The genes are TRBV10-3 and TRBJ1-1; tentatively, D is TRBD1 (5 bases). CDR3 length: 8 residues. Germline CDR1 reads ENHRY; CDR2 reads SYGVKD. The DNA of the CDR3 is TGTGCCATCAGTGAGGGGGGGTTT. It specifies CAISEGGF.

The chain has TRBV7-9 and TRBJ2-5; TRBD2 agrees at 8 bases. J gave up 3 bases and V 5 bases, and 11 bases lay outside the gene matches. The germline V gene encodes CDR1 SEHNR and CDR2 FQNEAQ (reference sequence). The CDR3 loop spans 16 amino acids. The CDR3 loop is CASSADLRGGEETQYF. CDR3 sequence (DNA): TGTGCCAGCAGCGCAGACCTACGGGGGGGCGAAGAGACCCAGTACTTC.

In this sample, this clonotype turned up once. One end of the junction varies from germline; a read error may be responsible. The V and J genes are TRBV10-3 and TRBJ2-7; TRBD1 might be the D (6 bases). The V gene's germline CDR1 is ENHRY and CDR2 SYGVKD. This CDR3 is built from 17 residues. CDR3 protein: CASSTDSTPQSAYEQYF. In DNA form, the CDR3 reads TGTGCCAGCAGTACGGACAGCACACCTCAATCAGCCTACGAGCAGTACTTC.

This clonotype was seen a handful of times. The chain carries TRBV25-1 and TRBJ2-3; D might be TRBD2 (5 bases). Germline V gene sequence: CDR1 MGHDK, CDR2 SYGVNS. The CDR3 consists of 18 residues. Trimming left V 0 bases short and J 1 base short, with 17 bases between. The CDR3 loop is CASSEYIRGIQGTDTQYF. The CDR3, as DNA: TGTGCCAGCAGTGAATATATACGGGGAATCCAAGGCACAGATACGCAGTATTTT. The variable domain in full, with the rest retrieved from reference TRBV25-1 and TRBJ2-3, is EADIYQTPRYLVIGTGKKITLECSQTMGHDKMYWYQQDPGMELHLIHYSYGVNSTEKGDLSSESTVSRIRTEHFPLTLESARPSHTSQYLCASSEYIRGIQGTDTQYFGPGTRLTVL.